This TCR beta chain is drawn from a study of OX40 agonist ivuxolimab in advanced cancers. Study context: Each dose-escalation patient presented with hepatocellular carcinoma, melanoma, renal cell or head and neck cancer.

Exclusion of a patient followed from autoimmune disease history or systemic immunosuppression. The CDR3 covers 13 residues. J gave up 3 bases and V 5 bases, and 3 bases lay outside the gene matches. CDR1 SGHAT and CDR2 FQDESV come from the germline V gene (reference sequence). TCRdb's copy holds only in-frame clones and misses some; the assay was immunoSEQ multiplex PCR. The sample yields tens of thousands of clones, around 77% seen once. This TCR was sampled from an adult with an advanced solid tumor such as melanoma, head and neck, liver or kidney cancer. V is TRBV11-1 and J is TRBJ2-7; 8 nucleotides line up with TRBD2. The sample consisted of CD4+ or CD8+ T cells sorted from blood, taken in a trial of the OX40 agonist ivuxolimab. CDR3 coding DNA: TGTGCCAGCAGCGGGACTAGTGACTACGAGCAGTACTTC. It yields the protein CASSGTSDYEQYF. Full variable domain (missing parts from reference TRBV11-1 and TRBJ2-7): EAEVAQSPRYKITEKSQAVAFWCDPISGHATLYWYRQILGQGPELLVQFQDESVVDDSQLPKDRFSAERLKGVDSTLKIQPAELGDSAMYLCASSGTSDYEQYFGPGTRLTVT.